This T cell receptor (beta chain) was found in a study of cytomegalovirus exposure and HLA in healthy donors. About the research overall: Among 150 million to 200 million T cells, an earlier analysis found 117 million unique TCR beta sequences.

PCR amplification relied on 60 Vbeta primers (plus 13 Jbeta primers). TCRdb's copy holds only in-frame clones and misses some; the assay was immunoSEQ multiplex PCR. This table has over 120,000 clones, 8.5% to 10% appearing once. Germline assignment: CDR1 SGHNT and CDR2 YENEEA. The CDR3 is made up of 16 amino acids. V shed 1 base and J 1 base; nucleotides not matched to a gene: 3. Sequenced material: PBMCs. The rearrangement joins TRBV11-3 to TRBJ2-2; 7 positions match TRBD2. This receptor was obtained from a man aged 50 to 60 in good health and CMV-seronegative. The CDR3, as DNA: TGTGCCAGCAGCTTAGGATTAGCGGGGAACACCGGGGAGCTGTTTTTT. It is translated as CASSLGLAGNTGELFF.